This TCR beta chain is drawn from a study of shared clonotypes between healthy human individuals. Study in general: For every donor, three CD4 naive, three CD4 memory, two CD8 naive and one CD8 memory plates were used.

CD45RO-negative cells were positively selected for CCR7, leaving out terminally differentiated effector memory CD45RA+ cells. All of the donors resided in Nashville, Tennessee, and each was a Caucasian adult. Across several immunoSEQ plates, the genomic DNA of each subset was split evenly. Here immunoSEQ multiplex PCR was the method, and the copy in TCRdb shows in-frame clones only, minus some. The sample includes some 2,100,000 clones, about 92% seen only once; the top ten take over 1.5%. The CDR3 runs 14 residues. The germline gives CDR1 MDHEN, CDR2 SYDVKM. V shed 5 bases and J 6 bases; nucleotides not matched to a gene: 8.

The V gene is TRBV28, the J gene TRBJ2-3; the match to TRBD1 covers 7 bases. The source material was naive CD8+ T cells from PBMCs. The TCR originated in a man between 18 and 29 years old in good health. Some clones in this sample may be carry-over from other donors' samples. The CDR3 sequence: CASSPGPQGDTQYF. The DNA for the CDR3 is TGTGCCAGCAGTCCGGGACCACAGGGGGATACGCAGTATTTT.